These 21 T cell receptor beta chains originate from one sample sequenced in a study of blood T cell dynamics during melanoma immunotherapy. The sample's time point: pre-treatment baseline. Assay: immunoSEQ multiplex PCR; the TCRdb copy retains only in-frame clones and omits some. The sample carries more than 5,000 clones, 70% to 90% recorded once. The specimen comprised blood, sampled from a patient treated with checkpoint blockade. Receptors were obtained from a human donor with melanoma.

The V gene is TRBV28, the J gene TRBJ1-2; no firm D call. V was cut by 5 bases and J by 8 bases, with 15 bases left in between. The CDR3 totals 13 residues. Germline-derived CDR1 and CDR2 are MDHEN and SYDVKM. The CDR3 is CASSPPAARGYTF. CDR3 nucleotides: TGTGCCAGCAGTCCACCTGCGGCCAGGGGCTACACCTTC.

The chain recombines TRBV19 with TRBJ1-5; D gene uncertain. Germline V gives CDR1 LNHDA, CDR2 SQIVND (reference sequence). The CDR3 extends over 12 amino acids. V was pared by 2 bases and J by 6 bases, with 5 bases between. The CDR3 sequence: CASSIWGQPQHF. The CDR3 DNA reads TGTGCCAGTAGTATATGGGGTCAGCCCCAGCATTTT.

The rearrangement joins TRBV19 to TRBJ1-6, with D possibly matching TRBD1 (6 bases). The CDR3 extends over 15 amino acids. Between the trimmed V and J ends, which lost 4 bases and 3 bases, there was a span of 10 bases. Per germline, CDR1 LNHDA and CDR2 SQIVND (reference sequence). Here the CDR3 reads CASSRRDNYNSPLHF. The CDR3 DNA reads as TGTGCCAGTAGTAGGCGGGACAACTATAATTCACCCCTCCACTTT.

The genes are TRBV2 and TRBJ2-7; possibly TRBD1 or TRBD2 for D (6 bases each). The CDR3 extends over 15 amino acids. Per germline, CDR1 SNHLY and CDR2 FYNNEI. Trimming shortened V by 3 bases and J by 1 base, and 13 bases separated the two germline ends. The CDR3 bases are TGTGCCAGCAGTGACCTACAAGGGGGGTCCTACGAGCAGTACTTC. It yields the protein CASSDLQGGSYEQYF.

The gene calls are TRBV6-5 and TRBJ1-1; maybe TRBD1 (5 bases). Germline V gene sequence: CDR1 MNHEY, CDR2 SVGAGI. With 6 bases removed from V and 4 bases from J, the gap between germline ends came to 12 bases. The CDR3 spans 13 residues. CDR3 coding DNA: TGTGCCAGCAGCCGCGGTGGGGGCACTGAAGCTTTCTTT. Amino acid sequence: CASSRGGGTEAFF.

The chain couples TRBV19 to TRBJ2-2, with a tentative D call TRBD1 (5 bases). Germline CDR1 is LNHDA and CDR2 is SQIVND (reference sequence). The CDR3 spans 16 residues. V was cut by 4 bases and J by 3 bases, with 15 bases left in between. This CDR3 reads CASSTGFVQDTGELFF. Here the CDR3 DNA reads TGTGCCAGTAGTACAGGGTTTGTTCAGGACACCGGGGAGCTGTTTTTT.

This chain connects TRBV2 to TRBJ1-6; D gene ambiguous. V lost 7 bases, J lost 2 bases, and 9 bases lay in between. The CDR3 length is 14 residues. The V gene's germline CDR1 is SNHLY and CDR2 FYNNEI. In DNA form, the CDR3 reads TGTGCCAGCAACGAGGTTGCCTATAATTCACCCCTCCACTTT. The encoded protein is CASNEVAYNSPLHF.

CDR3 nucleotide sequence: TGTGCCAGCAGGCCCGAAACTAGTTATCCCGGGGAGCTGTTTTTT. This gives the protein CASRPETSYPGELFF. This chain joins TRBV28 and TRBJ2-2; perhaps TRBD2 as D (5 bases). The CDR3 loop spans 15 amino acids. Trimming removed 6 bases at V and 6 bases at J, with 17 bases between. Germline CDR1 reads MDHEN; CDR2 reads SYDVKM.

The chain uses TRBV7-3 and TRBJ2-1; the D call may be TRBD1 or TRBD2 (5 bases each). The germline gives CDR1 SGHTA, CDR2 FQGTGA. Trimming took off 5 bases at V and 5 bases at J, with 16 bases between the two ends. The CDR3 has 15 residues. The CDR3 region has the DNA TGTGCCAGCAGCAGGGCCCAGGGACCGAACAATGAGCAGTTCTTC. This translates into CASSRAQGPNNEQFF.

CDR3: CASSLTGVAGELFF. CDR3 DNA sequence: TGTGCCAGCAGTTTAACAGGGGTGGCCGGGGAGCTGTTTTTT. V is TRBV28 and J is TRBJ2-2; TRBD1 aligns across 7 bases. CDR1 and CDR2 from the germline V gene are MDHEN and SYDVKM. The CDR3 sequence is 14 residues long. V lost 2 bases to trimming and J lost 6 bases; unmatched junction nucleotides: 3.

The rearrangement links TRBV5-1 to TRBJ1-1; weak D call: TRBD1 (5 bases). The length of the CDR3 is 14 residues. V was shortened by 2 bases and J by 3 bases, with 11 bases between the two germline ends. Germline V gene lookup returns CDR1 SGHRS and CDR2 YFSETQ. CDR3 loop: CASSFGTEDTEAFF. CDR3 DNA: TGCGCCAGCAGCTTTGGGACGGAGGACACTGAAGCTTTCTTT.

In its sample, this clone was seen a few times. This sequence joins TRBV28 and TRBJ2-7; 11 bases match TRBD2. The CDR3 has 16 amino acids. Germline CDR1 reads MDHEN; CDR2 reads SYDVKM. J was trimmed by 7 bases and V by 6 bases; bases with no gene match: 14. The CDR3 spells CASRDLAGGRGGEQYF. The CDR3 DNA follows: TGTGCCAGCAGGGATTTAGCGGGAGGGCGTGGAGGGGAGCAGTACTTC.

The chain combines TRBV2 with TRBJ2-1, with no clear D. The CDR3 runs 13 residues. Deletions cut 7 bases from V and 0 bases from J, with 7 bases between. Germline V gene data show CDR1 as SNHLY and CDR2 as FYNNEI. The CDR3 DNA reads as TGTGCCAGCATGGAGAGCTCCTACAATGAGCAGTTCTTC. This codes for CASMESSYNEQFF.

This clone was observed a single time. The rearrangement links TRBV10-3 to TRBJ1-2, with a weak D call TRBD1 (6 bases). The V end lost 10 bases, the J end lost 5 bases, and 17 bases lay between the germline ends. This CDR3 comprises 13 residues. CDR1 ENHRY and CDR2 SYGVKD come from the germline V gene. CDR3 amino acids: CATLPGTSYGYTF. DNA for the CDR3: TGTGCCACCCTACCCGGGACATCTTATGGCTACACCTTC.

V and J are TRBV23-1 and TRBJ2-1; D uncertain. TRBV23-1 is labeled an ORF, and its function is uncertain. Trimming cost V 2 bases and J 0 bases, with 11 bases left between them. CDR3 length: 16 amino acids. CDR3 sequence reads: CASSQGWAGSYNEQFF. The CDR3 DNA reads as TGCGCCAGCAGTCAAGGGTGGGCAGGCTCCTACAATGAGCAGTTCTTC.

This chain joins TRBV7-9 and TRBJ2-3; D uncertain. The CDR3 is made up of 12 amino acids. Germline V lookup: CDR1 SEHNR, CDR2 FQNEAQ (reference sequence). The V end lost 7 bases, the J end lost 1 base, and 6 bases lay between the germline ends. The CDR3 DNA reads TGTGCCAGCATGGGTCGCACAGATACGCAGTATTTT. The encoded protein is CASMGRTDTQYF.

In this sample, this clone turned up once. The V call is TRBV7-2, the J call TRBJ2-6; maybe TRBD1 (6 bases). The ends were cut back, 1 base at V and 2 bases at J, with 12 bases in the middle. The length of the CDR3 is 17 residues. Looked up from germline, CDR1 is SGHTA and CDR2 is FQGNSA. CDR3 nucleotide sequence: TGTGCCAGCAGCTTAGAACCTAACAGGGCTGGGGCCAACGTCCTGACTTTC. The encoded protein is CASSLEPNRAGANVLTF.

This clone has just one count. V gene TRBV10-3 combines with J gene TRBJ2-4; TRBD2 is a possible D gene (6 bases). The CDR3 has 14 residues. Per the germline V gene, CDR1 is ENHRY and CDR2 is SYGVKD. V was trimmed by 8 bases and J by 1 base, leaving 12 bases between them. CDR3 sequence (DNA): TGTGCCATCCGCCCTAGCGCCGCCAAAAACATTCAGTACTTC. It codes for CAIRPSAAKNIQYF.

V gene TRBV30 combines with J gene TRBJ2-7, with D possibly TRBD2 on 6 matching bases. Germline CDR1 is GTSNPN and CDR2 is SVGIG (reference sequence). This CDR3 region has 12 residues. V gave up 6 bases and J gave up 3 bases, with 12 bases separating them. The CDR3 protein is CACRRSGYEQYF. The DNA for the CDR3 is TGTGCCTGCCGTCGTAGCGGCTACGAGCAGTACTTC.

The V call is TRBV11-2, the J call TRBJ2-7; unclear D gene. V dropped 3 bases and J dropped 9 bases, with 6 bases sitting between them. This CDR3 comprises 10 residues. Germline-derived CDR1 and CDR2 are SGHAT and FQNNGV. DNA for the CDR3: TGTGCCAGCAGCTTTCATTCGCAGTACTTC. This gives the protein CASSFHSQYF. The entire variable domain, with the rest obtained from reference TRBV11-2 and TRBJ2-7, is as follows: EAGVAQSPRYKIIEKRQSVAFWCNPISGHATLYWYQQILGQGPKLLIQFQNNGVVDDSQLPKDRFSAERLKGVDSTLKIQPAKLEDSAVYLCASSFHSQYFGPGTRLTVT.

The CDR3 DNA sequence: TGTGCCAGCGGGGGCTCCTACTATGGCTACACCTTC. Translated: CASGGSYYGYTF. The V and J genes are TRBV2 and TRBJ1-2; weak D call: TRBD1 (6 bases). Germline-derived CDR1 and CDR2 are SNHLY and FYNNEI. The CDR3 runs to 12 residues. V lost 8 bases to trimming and J lost 3 bases, with 10 bases between them.